The rows below give T cell receptor beta chains drawn from one sample of a study of memory CD4+ T cells and cytomegalovirus serostatus. Sequencing was performed with immunoSEQ multiplex PCR; in TCRdb, only in-frame clones are kept and a portion is missing. The repertoire consists of tens of thousands of clones, with around 83% occurring once and the leading ten covering roughly 0.9%. The sequencing sample was made of memory CD4+ T cells from blood. All receptors derive from an adult in good health and CMV-seronegative. The CDR3 runs from the conserved cysteine through the conserved F or W. The D gene is left open where the match is weak.

16,TRBJ1-2,.,TRBV10-2,CASSESLVTGIYGYTF,TGCGCCAGCAGTGAGTCCCTGGTAACAGGGATCTATGGCTACACCTTC
19,TRBJ2-3,TRBD2,TRBV11-2,CASSSIRGRSLAGSGTQYF,TGTGCCAGCAGCTCCATAAGAGGGAGGTCACTAGCGGGGTCCGGGACGCAGTATTTT
10,TRBJ2-7,.,TRBV10-2,CASSQGEQYF,TGCGCCAGCAGTCAAGGGGAGCAGTACTTC
15,TRBJ2-7,TRBD2,TRBV30,CAWCGRTRAPYEQYF,TGTGCCTGGTGTGGCAGGACTAGAGCCCCCTACGAGCAGTACTTC
15,TRBJ2-7,TRBD2,TRBV7-2,CASSLEGTRTYEQYF,TGTGCCAGCAGCTTAGAGGGGACTAGGACCTACGAGCAGTACTTC
11,TRBJ1-1,.,TRBV20-1,CSASQNTEAFF,TGCAGTGCTAGTCAGAACACTGAAGCTTTCTTT
16,TRBJ2-3,TRBD2,TRBV7-3,CASSLLRTSSTDTQYF,TGTGCCAGCAGCTTACTTCGGACTAGCAGCACAGATACGCAGTATTTT
15,TRBJ2-2,TRBD1,TRBV2,CASGPGQGSAGELFF,TGTGCCAGCGGTCCGGGACAGGGTTCAGCCGGGGAGCTGTTTTTT
17,TRBJ2-5,.,TRBV21-1,CASSGRPGGARQETQYF,TGTGCCAGCAGCGGACGTCCAGGGGGCGCACGCCAAGAGACCCAGTACTTC
15,TRBJ1-4,.,TRBV19,CASSIGGRASGRLFF,TGTGCCAGTAGTATAGGCGGCAGGGCCAGTGGGAGACTGTTTTTT